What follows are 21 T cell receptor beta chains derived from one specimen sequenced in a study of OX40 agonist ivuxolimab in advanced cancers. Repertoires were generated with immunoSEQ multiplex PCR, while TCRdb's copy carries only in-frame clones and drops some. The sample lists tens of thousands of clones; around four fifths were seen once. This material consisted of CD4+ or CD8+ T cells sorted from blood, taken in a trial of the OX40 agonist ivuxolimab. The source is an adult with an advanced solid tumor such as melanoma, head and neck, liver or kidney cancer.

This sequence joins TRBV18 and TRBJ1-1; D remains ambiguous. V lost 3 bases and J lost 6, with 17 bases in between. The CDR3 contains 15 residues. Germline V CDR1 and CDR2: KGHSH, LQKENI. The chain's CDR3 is CASSPGTAGRAEAFF. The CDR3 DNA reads TGTGCCAGCTCACCTGGAACAGCGGGGAGGGCTGAAGCTTTCTTT.

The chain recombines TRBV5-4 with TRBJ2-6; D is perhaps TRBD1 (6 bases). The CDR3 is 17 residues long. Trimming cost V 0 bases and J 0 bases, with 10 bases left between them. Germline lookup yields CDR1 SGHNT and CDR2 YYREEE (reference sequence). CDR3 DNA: TGTGCCAGCAGCTTGGAGACACAGGGCTCTGGGGCCAACGTCCTGACTTTC. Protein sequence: CASSLETQGSGANVLTF.

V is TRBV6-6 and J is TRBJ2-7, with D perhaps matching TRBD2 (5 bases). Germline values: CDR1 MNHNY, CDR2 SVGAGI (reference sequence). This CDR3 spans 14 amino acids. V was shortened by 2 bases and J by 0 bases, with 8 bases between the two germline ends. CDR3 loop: CASSYGAASYEQYF. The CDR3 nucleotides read TGTGCCAGCAGTTACGGAGCGGCCTCCTACGAGCAGTACTTC.

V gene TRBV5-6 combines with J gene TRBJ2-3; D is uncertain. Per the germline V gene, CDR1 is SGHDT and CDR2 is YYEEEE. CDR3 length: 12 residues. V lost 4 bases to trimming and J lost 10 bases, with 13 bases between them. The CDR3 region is CASSPWASAQYF. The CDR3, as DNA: TGTGCCAGCAGCCCTTGGGCATCGGCGCAGTATTTT.

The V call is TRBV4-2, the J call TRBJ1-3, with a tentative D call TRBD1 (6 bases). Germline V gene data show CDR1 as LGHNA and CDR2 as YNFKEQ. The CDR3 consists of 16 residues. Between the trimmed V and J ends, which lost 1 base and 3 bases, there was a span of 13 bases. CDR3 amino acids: CASSQAGAAVGNTIYF. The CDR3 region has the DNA TGTGCCAGCAGCCAAGCAGGGGCAGCGGTTGGAAACACCATATATTTT.

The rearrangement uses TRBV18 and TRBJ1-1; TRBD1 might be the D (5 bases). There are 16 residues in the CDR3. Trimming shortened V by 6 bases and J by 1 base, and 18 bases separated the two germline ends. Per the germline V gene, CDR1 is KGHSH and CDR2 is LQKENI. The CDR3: CASSLLTGRENTEAFF. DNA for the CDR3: TGTGCCAGCTCCTTACTTACGGGGCGGGAGAACACTGAAGCTTTCTTT.

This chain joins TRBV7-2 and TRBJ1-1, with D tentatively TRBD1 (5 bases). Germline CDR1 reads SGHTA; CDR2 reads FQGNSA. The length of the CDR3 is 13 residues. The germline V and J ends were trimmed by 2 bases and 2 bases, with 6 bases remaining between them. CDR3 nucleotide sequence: TGTGCCAGCAGCTTACAGGGCAACACTGAAGCTTTCTTT. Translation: CASSLQGNTEAFF. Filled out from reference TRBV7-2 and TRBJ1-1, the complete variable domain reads GAGVSQSPSNKVTEKGKDVELRCDPISGHTALYWYRQSLGQGLEFLIYFQGNSAPDKSGLPSDRFSAERTGGSVSTLTIQRTQQEDSAVYLCASSLQGNTEAFFGQGTRLTVV.

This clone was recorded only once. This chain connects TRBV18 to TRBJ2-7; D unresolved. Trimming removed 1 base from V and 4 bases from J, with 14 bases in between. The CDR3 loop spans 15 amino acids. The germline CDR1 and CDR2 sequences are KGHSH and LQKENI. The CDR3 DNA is TGTGCCAGCTCACCACTTTCCAGTTATGAATACGAGCAGTACTTC. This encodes CASSPLSSYEYEQYF.

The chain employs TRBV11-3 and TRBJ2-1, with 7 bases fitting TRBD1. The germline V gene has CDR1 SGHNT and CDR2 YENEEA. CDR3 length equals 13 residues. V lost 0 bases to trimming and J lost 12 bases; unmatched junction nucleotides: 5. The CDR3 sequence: CASSLDSRTGQFF. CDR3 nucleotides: TGTGCCAGCAGCTTAGATAGTCGGACAGGGCAGTTCTTC.

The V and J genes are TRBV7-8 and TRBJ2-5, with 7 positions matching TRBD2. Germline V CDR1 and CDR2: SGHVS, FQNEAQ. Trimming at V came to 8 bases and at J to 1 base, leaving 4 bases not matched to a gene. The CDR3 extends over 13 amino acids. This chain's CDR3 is CASSGGPQETQYF. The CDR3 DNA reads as TGTGCCAGCTCGGGGGGACCCCAAGAGACCCAGTACTTC.

The CDR3 sequence is CASSYQSGPYGYTF. In DNA, the CDR3 is TGTGCCAGCAGTTACCAATCAGGGCCCTATGGCTACACCTTC. The chain joins TRBV6-5 to TRBJ1-2; maybe TRBD1 (5 bases). Germline V lookup: CDR1 MNHEY, CDR2 SVGAGI. This CDR3 is 14 amino acids long. With 2 bases removed from V and 4 bases from J, the gap between germline ends came to 11 bases.

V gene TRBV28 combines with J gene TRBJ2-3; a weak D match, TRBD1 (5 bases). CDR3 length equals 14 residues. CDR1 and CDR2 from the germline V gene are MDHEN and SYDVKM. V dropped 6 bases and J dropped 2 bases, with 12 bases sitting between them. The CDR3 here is CASRTGHYTDTQYF. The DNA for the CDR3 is TGTGCCAGCAGAACCGGACACTACACAGATACGCAGTATTTT.

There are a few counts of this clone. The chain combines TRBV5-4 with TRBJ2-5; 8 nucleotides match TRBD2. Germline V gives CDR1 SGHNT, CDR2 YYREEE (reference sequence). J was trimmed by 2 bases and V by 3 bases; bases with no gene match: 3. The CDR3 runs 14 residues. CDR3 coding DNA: TGTGCCAGCAGCTCGATAGCGGGACAAGAGACCCAGTACTTC. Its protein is CASSSIAGQETQYF. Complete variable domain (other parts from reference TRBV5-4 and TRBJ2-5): ETGVTQSPTHLIKTRGQQVTLRCSSQSGHNTVSWYQQALGQGPQFIFQYYREEENGRGNFPPRFSGLQFPNYSSELNVNALELDDSALYLCASSSIAGQETQYFGPGTRLLVL.

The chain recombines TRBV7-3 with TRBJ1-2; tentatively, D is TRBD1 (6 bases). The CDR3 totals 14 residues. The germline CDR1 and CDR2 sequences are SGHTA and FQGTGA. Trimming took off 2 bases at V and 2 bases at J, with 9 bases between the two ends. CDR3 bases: TGTGCCAGCAGCTTAGCGGGGGGCAACTATGGCTACACCTTC. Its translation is CASSLAGGNYGYTF.

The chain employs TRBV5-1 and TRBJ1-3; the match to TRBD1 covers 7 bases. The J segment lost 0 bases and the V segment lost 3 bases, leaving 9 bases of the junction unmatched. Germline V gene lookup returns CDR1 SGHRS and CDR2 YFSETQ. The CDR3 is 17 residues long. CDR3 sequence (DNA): TGCGCCAGCAGCTCCCGGACAGGCGGGAGCTCTGGAAACACCATATATTTT. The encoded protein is CASSSRTGGSSGNTIYF.

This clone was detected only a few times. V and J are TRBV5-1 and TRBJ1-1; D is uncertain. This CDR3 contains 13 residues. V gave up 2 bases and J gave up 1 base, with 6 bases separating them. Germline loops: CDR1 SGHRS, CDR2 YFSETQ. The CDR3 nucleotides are TGCGCCAGCAGCTTCCTCCAGAACACTGAAGCTTTCTTT. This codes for CASSFLQNTEAFF.

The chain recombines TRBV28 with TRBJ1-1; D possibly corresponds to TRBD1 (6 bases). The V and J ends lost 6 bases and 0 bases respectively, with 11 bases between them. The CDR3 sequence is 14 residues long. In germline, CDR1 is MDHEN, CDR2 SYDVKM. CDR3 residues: CASRRGHMNTEAFF. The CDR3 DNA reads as TGTGCCAGCAGGAGGGGACATATGAACACTGAAGCTTTCTTT.

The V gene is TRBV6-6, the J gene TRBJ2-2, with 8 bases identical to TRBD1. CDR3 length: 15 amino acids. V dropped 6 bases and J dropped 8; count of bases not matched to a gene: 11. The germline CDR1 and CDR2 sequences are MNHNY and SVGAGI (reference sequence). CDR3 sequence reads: CASRRTGPRGGELFF. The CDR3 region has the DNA TGTGCCAGCAGAAGGACAGGGCCCCGGGGTGGGGAGCTGTTTTTT.

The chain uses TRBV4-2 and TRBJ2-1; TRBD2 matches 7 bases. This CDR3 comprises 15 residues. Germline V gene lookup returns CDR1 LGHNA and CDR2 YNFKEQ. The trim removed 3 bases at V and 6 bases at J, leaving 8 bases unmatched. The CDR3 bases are TGTGCCAGCAGCCAGGCTAGACTAGCTGGCAATGAGCAGTTCTTC. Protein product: CASSQARLAGNEQFF.

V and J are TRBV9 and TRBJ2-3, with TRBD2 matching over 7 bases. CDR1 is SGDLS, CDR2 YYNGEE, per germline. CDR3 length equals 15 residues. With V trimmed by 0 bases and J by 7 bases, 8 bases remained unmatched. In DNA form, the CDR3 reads TGTGCCAGCAGCGTAGTGCCGGGACTACCAAATACGCAGTATTTT. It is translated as CASSVVPGLPNTQYF. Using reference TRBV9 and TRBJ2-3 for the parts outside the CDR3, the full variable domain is DSGVTQTPKHLITATGQRVTLRCSPRSGDLSVYWYQQSLDQGLQFLIQYYNGEERAKGNILERFSAQQFPDLHSELNLSSLELGDSALYFCASSVVPGLPNTQYFGPGTRLTVL.

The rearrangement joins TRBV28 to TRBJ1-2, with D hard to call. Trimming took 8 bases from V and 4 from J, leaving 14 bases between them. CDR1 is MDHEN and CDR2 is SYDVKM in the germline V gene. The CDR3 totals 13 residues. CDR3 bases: TGTGCCAGCTCCGGGCAAGGCGGCTATGGCTACACCTTC. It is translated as CASSGQGGYGYTF.